The text below deals with one TCR beta chain. In this sample, this clone turned up a few times. Its recognized antigen is unknown. Per-base quality was not reported, and no clone a single base away is much larger than it. The treatment or condition label here, explained by the study, means: 15 to 20 received Ad26.COV2.S at low or high dose, single or two shots; a few received placebo; per-sample allocation not given. Repertoires of vaccine and placebo recipients were sequenced from samples collected on day 63 after the first injection. In Cohort 1b, about two dozen adults aged 18-55 years were enrolled at a single site in Boston, USA, between 29 July and 7 August 2020. Ad26.COV2.S was a replication-incompetent adenovirus type 26 vector that expressed a prefusion-stabilized SARS-CoV-2 spike protein derived from the original Wuhan strain. V is cut by 7 bases and J by 9 bases, and the space between the germline ends is 19 bases. For CDR1 and CDR2, the germline V gene lists MNHEY and SVGAGI. The CDR3 numbers 15 residues from cysteine through phenylalanine. Only the CDR3 part of the read is kept: 45 bases, read in frame from the first base.

These data originate in a study of Ad26.COV2.S vaccination and SARS-CoV-2 variants (dated by TCRdb to the early 2020s). Broadly, across the study: Vaccine-arm donors came from COV1001, a multicentre, randomized, double-blind, placebo-controlled phase I-IIa trial of Ad26.COV2.S in healthy adults. Investigators remained blinded to trial group allocation during experiments and outcome assessment. The TCR-sequenced set comprised around 32 samples: about 19 Ad26.COV2.S vaccine recipients, 5 placebo recipients and 8 SARS-CoV-2 convalescent individuals. TCRbeta repertoire sequencing served as the tool for gauging how specific and how broad the SARS-CoV-2-reactive T cell receptors were following Ad26.COV2.S vaccination. Ad26.COV2.S was administered intramuscularly at a dose of 5x10^10 or 1x10^11 viral particles, either as one shot or as two shots given 56 days apart. Participants in the trial were split at random into five groups of five each, receiving low-dose or high-dose Ad26.COV2.S once or twice, or else placebo on both occasions. Study-wide findings and limitations: The authors noted that the TCR breadth and depth analyses may have underestimated total T cell responses. Vaccine and placebo recipients had comparable non-spike TCR breadth, which fits with the vaccine containing only spike. Compared with placebo recipients, Ad26.COV2.S recipients showed higher spike-specific TCR breadth (P = 0.0014). The study was not powered for comparison of responses between vaccine doses or regimens. After vaccination, substantial breadth of spike-specific CD8+ and CD4+ T cell responses was reported.

TCRbeta CDR3 regions were sequenced with the immunoSEQ Assay. After extraction, genomic DNA underwent amplification by bias-controlled multiplex PCR, followed by high-throughput sequencing. In the source study's methods: Collapsing and filtering of sequences were performed to quantify the absolute abundance of each unique TCRbeta CDR3 region. Usable DNA was measured by amplifying reference genes present in all nucleated cells, and TCRbeta template counts were normalized to that usable DNA to estimate T cell fraction. Repertoire TCRs were annotated as SARS-CoV-2-specific when V gene, CDR3 amino acid sequence and J gene were exactly matched to a known reactive TCR set. The reference SARS-CoV-2 TCR set was obtained from MIRA and was filtered for enrichment in COVID-19-positive ImmuneCODE repertoires, whereby public or cross-reactive TCRs were removed. Using the MIRA antigens, annotated TCRs were further analysed by specific ORF or by position within an ORF. Breadth was defined as the number of annotated unique rearrangements divided by the total number of unique productive rearrangements, and depth was defined as the summed frequency of the annotated unique rearrangements. Group comparisons of TCR breadth used two-sided Wilcoxon rank-sum tests. Here the immuneACCESS table is served through TCRdb, limited to in-frame sequences with V and J called. Missing clones are a known gap in these copies; in checked studies unresolved V genes cover under half, and the rest lacks a known reason. V, J and clone size reflect that table, while D and trimming were determined from the DNA. This sample has about half a million clones in its table, and 89% of those were observed once. 1.5% to 2% of the sample goes to the ten largest clones.

Here the sequenced sample was peripheral blood, taken in a trial of Ad26.COV2.S vaccine versus placebo. The rearrangement joined TRBV6-5 to TRBJ1-6; TRBD1 is possibly the D segment (6 matching bases). The clonotype originates from a person aged 18-65 years who received the Ad26.COV2.S COVID-19 vaccine or a placebo. The CDR3 is CASTNRARGSSPLHF. The sequenced DNA is TGTGCCAGCACCAACAGGGCAAGGGGCTCTTCACCCCTCCACTTT.